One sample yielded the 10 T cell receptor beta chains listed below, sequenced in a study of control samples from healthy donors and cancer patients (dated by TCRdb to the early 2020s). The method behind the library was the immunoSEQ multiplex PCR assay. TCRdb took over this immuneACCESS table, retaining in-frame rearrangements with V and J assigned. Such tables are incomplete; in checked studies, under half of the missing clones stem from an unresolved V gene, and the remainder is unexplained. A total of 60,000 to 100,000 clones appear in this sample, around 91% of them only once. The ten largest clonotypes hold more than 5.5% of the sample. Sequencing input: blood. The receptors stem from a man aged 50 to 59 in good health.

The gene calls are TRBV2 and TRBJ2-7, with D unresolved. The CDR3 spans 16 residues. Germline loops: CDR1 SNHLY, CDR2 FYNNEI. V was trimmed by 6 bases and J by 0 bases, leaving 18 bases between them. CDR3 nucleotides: TGTGCCAGCAGAGCCAGCCTGGCCAAGAGCTCCTACGAGCAGTACTTC. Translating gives CASRASLAKSSYEQYF.

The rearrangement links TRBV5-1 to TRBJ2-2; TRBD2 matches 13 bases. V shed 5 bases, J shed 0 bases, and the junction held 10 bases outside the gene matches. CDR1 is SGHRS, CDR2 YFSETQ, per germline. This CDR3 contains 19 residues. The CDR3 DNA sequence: TGCGCCAGCAGAACACCCGGGACTAGCGGGGTCGCGAACACCGGGGAGCTGTTTTTT. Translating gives CASRTPGTSGVANTGELFF.

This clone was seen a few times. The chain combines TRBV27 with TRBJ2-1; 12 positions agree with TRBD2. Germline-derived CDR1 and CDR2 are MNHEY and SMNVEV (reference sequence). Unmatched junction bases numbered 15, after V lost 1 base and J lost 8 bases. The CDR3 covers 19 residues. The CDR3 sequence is CASSLWNDRASGGAYEQFF. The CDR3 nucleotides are TGTGCCAGCAGTTTATGGAATGATAGGGCTAGCGGGGGGGCTTATGAGCAGTTCTTC.

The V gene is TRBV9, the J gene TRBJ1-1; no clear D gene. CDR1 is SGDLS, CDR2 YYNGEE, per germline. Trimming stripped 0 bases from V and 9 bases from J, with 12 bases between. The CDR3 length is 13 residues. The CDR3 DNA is TGTGCCAGCAGCGTAGAATTTGGAGTTCAAGCTTTCTTT. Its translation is CASSVEFGVQAFF. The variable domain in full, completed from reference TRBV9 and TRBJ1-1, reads DSGVTQTPKHLITATGQRVTLRCSPRSGDLSVYWYQQSLDQGLQFLIQYYNGEERAKGNILERFSAQQFPDLHSELNLSSLELGDSALYFCASSVEFGVQAFFGQGTRLTVV.

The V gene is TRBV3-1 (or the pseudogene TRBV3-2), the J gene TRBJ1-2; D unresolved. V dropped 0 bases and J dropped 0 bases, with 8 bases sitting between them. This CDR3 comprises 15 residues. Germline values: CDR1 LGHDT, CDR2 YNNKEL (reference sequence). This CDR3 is CASSQDPSANYGYTF. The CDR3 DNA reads TGTGCCAGCAGCCAAGATCCAAGCGCTAACTATGGCTACACCTTC.

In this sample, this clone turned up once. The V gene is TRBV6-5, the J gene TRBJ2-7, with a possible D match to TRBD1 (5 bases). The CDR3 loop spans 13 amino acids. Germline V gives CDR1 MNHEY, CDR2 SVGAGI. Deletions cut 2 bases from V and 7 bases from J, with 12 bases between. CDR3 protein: CASSYPGQREQYF. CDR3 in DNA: TGTGCCAGCAGTTACCCCGGACAACGGGAGCAGTACTTC.

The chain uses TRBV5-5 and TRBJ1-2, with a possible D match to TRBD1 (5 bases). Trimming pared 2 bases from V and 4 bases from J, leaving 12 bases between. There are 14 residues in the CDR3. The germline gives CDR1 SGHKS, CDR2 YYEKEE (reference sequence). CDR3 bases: TGTGCCAGCAGCTTCGATTGGGGGGGCTATGGCTACACCTTC. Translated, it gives CASSFDWGGYGYTF.

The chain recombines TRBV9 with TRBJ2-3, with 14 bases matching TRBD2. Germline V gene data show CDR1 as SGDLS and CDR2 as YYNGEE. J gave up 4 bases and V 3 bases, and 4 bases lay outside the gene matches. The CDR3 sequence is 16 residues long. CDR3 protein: CASSGMTSGGADTQYF. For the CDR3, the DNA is TGTGCCAGCAGCGGTATGACTAGCGGGGGGGCAGATACGCAGTATTTT.

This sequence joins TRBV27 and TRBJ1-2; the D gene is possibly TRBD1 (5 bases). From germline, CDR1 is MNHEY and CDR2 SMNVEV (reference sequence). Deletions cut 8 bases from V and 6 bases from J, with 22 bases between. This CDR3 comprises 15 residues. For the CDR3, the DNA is TGTGCCAGCCGGCGGGAGGGGAGGATGTCGGATGGCTACACCTTC. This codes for CASRREGRMSDGYTF.

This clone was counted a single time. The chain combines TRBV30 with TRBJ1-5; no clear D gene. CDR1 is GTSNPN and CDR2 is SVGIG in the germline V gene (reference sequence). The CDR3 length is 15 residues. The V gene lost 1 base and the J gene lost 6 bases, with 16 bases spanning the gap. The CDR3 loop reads CAWSASKRRGQPQHF. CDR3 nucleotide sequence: TGTGCCTGGAGTGCCTCCAAGAGGCGAGGTCAGCCCCAGCATTTT.